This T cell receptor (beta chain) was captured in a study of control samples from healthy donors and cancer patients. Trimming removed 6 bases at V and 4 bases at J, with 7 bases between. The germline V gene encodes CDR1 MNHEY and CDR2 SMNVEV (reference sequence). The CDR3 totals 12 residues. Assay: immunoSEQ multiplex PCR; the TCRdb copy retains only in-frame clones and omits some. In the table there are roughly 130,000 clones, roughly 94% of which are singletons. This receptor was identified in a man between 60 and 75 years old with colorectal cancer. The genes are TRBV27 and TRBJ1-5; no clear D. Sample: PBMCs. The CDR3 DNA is TGTGCCAGCAGGAGAGGGAATCAGCCCCAGCATTTT. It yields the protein CASRRGNQPQHF.